These 6 T cell receptor beta chains originate from one sample sequenced in a study of blood T cell repertoires in COVID-19 (dated by TCRdb to between 2020 and 2021). Library preparation used the immunoSEQ multiplex PCR assay. The source is immuneACCESS, and TCRdb retained only in-frame sequences with V and J called. Part of the clones is not carried over; for the studies checked, unresolved V genes explain less than half of this, and the remainder is unexplained. The sample includes about 280,000 clones, with around 90% observed a single time. The ten largest clones capture 9.4% of the sample. Sequenced: peripheral blood. All receptors come from a young man with active or convalescent COVID-19.

In its sample, this clone was seen a few times. V usage is TRBV6-4 and J usage is TRBJ2-1; TRBD2 might be the D (6 bases). V was pared by 3 bases and J by 0 bases, with 6 bases between. Germline CDR1 is MRHNA and CDR2 is SNTAGT. The CDR3 loop spans 14 amino acids. CDR3 nucleotide sequence: TGTGCCAGCAGTGAGGGGGGCTCCTACAATGAGCAGTTCTTC. Translation: CASSEGGSYNEQFF.

CDR3 sequence reads: CASTPEGRAEAFF. In DNA, the CDR3 is TGTGCCAGCACCCCGGAGGGGAGGGCTGAAGCTTTCTTT. This chain joins TRBV2 and TRBJ1-1; the D gene is possibly TRBD1 (5 bases). Germline CDR1 and CDR2: SNHLY and FYNNEI. This CDR3 comprises 13 residues. The ends were cut back, 7 bases at V and 6 bases at J, with 15 bases in the middle.

This clone was detected once. The V call is TRBV9, the J call TRBJ1-2; D uncertain. Deletions cut 3 bases from V and 1 base from J, with 10 bases between. This CDR3 has 14 residues. Germline lookup yields CDR1 SGDLS and CDR2 YYNGEE. CDR3 sequence: CASSASGDNYGYTF. The CDR3 DNA follows: TGTGCCAGCAGCGCAAGCGGGGATAACTATGGCTACACCTTC.

The chain is built from TRBV7-4 and TRBJ1-5, with D uncertain. The CDR3 has 14 residues. The germline V gene encodes CDR1 SGHVT and CDR2 SQSDAQ. Trimming took off 1 base at V and 8 bases at J, with 12 bases between the two ends. The DNA for the CDR3 is TGTGCCAGCAGCTTAGAGCTTCCTTTTAAGCCCCAGCATTTT. This sequence encodes CASSLELPFKPQHF.

The gene calls are TRBV5-6 and TRBJ2-3; no clear D. CDR3 length: 15 amino acids. The germline V gene encodes CDR1 SGHDT and CDR2 YYEEEE. V lost 2 bases, J lost 2 bases, and 12 bases lay in between. The CDR3 loop reads CASSFYGTVTDTQYF. The CDR3 DNA is TGTGCCAGCAGCTTTTACGGAACAGTCACAGATACGCAGTATTTT.

The rearrangement links TRBV10-3 to TRBJ1-5; 8 nucleotides agree with TRBD1. The junction had 6 bases not matched to a gene; V was cut back by 6 bases and J by 5 bases. The CDR3 length is 14 residues. Germline V gene lookup returns CDR1 ENHRY and CDR2 SYGVKD. CDR3 sequence reads: CAISRQGTHQPQHF. CDR3 bases: TGTGCCATCAGCAGACAGGGGACCCATCAGCCCCAGCATTTT.